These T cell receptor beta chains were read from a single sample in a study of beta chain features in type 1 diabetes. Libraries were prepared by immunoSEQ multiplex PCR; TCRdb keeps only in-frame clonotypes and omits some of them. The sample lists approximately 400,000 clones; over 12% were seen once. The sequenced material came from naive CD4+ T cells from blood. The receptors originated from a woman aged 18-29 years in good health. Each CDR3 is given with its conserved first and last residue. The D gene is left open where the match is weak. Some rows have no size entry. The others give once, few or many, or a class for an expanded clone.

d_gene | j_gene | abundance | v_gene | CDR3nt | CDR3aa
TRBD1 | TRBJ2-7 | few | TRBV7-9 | TGTGCCAGCAGCTTGACAGGGTACGAGCAGTACTTC | CASSLTGYEQYF
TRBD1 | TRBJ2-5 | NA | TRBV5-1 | TGCGCCAGCAGCTTGAGATCCGGACAGGGGGTCCTGGAGACCCAGTACTTC | CASSLRSGQGVLETQYF
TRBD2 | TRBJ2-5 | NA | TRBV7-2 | TGTGCCAGCAGCCCTCGTGGTAGCGGGAGGAGGGAGACCCAGTACTTC | CASSPRGSGRRETQYF
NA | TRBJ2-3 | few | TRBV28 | TGTGCCAGCAGTTTTTATATGGCCCCCGATACGCAGTATTTT | CASSFYMAPDTQYF
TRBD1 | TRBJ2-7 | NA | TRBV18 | TGTGCCAGCTCACGAGACAGGGCCTACGAGCAGTACTTC | CASSRDRAYEQYF
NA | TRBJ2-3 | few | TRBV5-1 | TGCGCCAGCAGCTTGTCCGGCAGGGGAACAGATACGCAGTATTTT | CASSLSGRGTDTQYF
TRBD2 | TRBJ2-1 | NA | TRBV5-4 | TGTGCCAGCAGCACGAGAACTAGCGGGGACTACAATGAGCAGTTCTTC | CASSTRTSGDYNEQFF
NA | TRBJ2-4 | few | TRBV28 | TGTGCCAGCAGTTTGCGGGGACCCCACTCCAAAAACATTCAGTACTTC | CASSLRGPHSKNIQYF
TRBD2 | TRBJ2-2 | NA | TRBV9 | TGTGCCAGCAGCCCCCCTGGGGCTAGCGGGGACACCGGGGAGCTGTTTTTT | CASSPPGASGDTGELFF
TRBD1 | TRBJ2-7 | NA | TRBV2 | TGTGCCAGCAGTGAGCTTGGACAGGGACCCCCGAGGGAGCAGTACTTC | CASSELGQGPPREQYF